This record looks at one T cell receptor beta chain sequence and its context. The sample belongs to a study of T cells after posttransplantation cyclophosphamide. V shed 1 base and J 7 bases; nucleotides not matched to a gene: 3. Germline CDR1 SNHLY, CDR2 FYNNEI. The CDR3 covers 14 residues. The data were produced by immunoSEQ multiplex PCR, yet TCRdb's version contains in-frame clones alone and is incomplete. The sample shows approximately 3,800 clones, roughly 95% of them seen only once. The TCR comes from a middle-aged man. The sample was naive CD4+ T cells sorted from PBMCs. This chain connects TRBV2 to TRBJ1-5, with TRBD1 matching over 8 bases. The DNA of the CDR3 is TGTGCCAGCAGTGAAGAACAGGGGGGCCAGCCCCAGCATTTT. Its translation is CASSEEQGGQPQHF.